This passage covers 27 T cell receptor beta chains from one sample sequenced in a study of patients and donors after allogeneic stem cell transplantation. From the RT-PCR reads, TCRdb called clonotypes with MiXCR, one entry per CDR3 protein. The sample lists some 880,000 distinct CDR3 sequences, around 17% occurring once. The sample comprised blood, either unsorted or a sorted T cell fraction (not recorded which). Every receptor here comes from a human donor who was either an allogeneic HSCT recipient or a stem cell or donor lymphocyte infusion donor (not recorded which). It is not recorded whose cells these are; they may come from a transplant donor.

A few counts support this clonotype. The DNA of the CDR3 is TGTGCCACCAGTGATCCCGAATACGAGCAGTACTTC. Its protein product is CATSDPEYEQYF. This rearrangement joins TRBV24-1 to TRBJ2-7; D not certain. V was pared by 3 bases and J by 4 bases, with 6 bases between. There are 12 residues in the CDR3. CDR1 KGHDR and CDR2 SFDVKD come from the germline V gene.

This clonotype was observed a handful of times. The chain couples TRBV6-2 or TRBV6-3 to TRBJ2-2; TRBD1 agrees at 9 bases. This CDR3 has 17 amino acids. Germline V gene lookup returns CDR1 MNHEY and CDR2 SVGEGT. V lost 0 bases, J lost 1 base, and 3 bases stayed unmatched. CDR3 coding DNA: TGTGCCAGCAGTTACTCGGGACAGGGAAAGAACACCGGGGAGCTGTTTTTT. This translates into CASSYSGQGKNTGELFF.

The sample holds a few counts of this clonotype. This chain uses TRBV6-1 with TRBJ2-3, with D possibly being TRBD2 (6 bases). The V end lost 3 bases, the J end lost 5 bases, and 15 bases lay between the germline ends. CDR3 length equals 15 residues. CDR1 is MNHNS, CDR2 SASEGT, per germline. The CDR3 coding sequence is TGTGCCAGCAGTGACGTTTGGCGGGATGAAGATACGCAGTATTTT. Encoded protein: CASSDVWRDEDTQYF.

The CDR3 protein is CSARDGTTWRDTQYF. For the CDR3, the DNA is TGCAGTGCTAGAGATGGAACAACCTGGCGGGATACGCAGTATTTT. J is TRBJ2-3 and V is TRBV20-1; no clear D. The CDR3 covers 15 residues. Trimming removed 0 bases from V and 6 bases from J, with 16 bases in between. CDR1 DFQATT and CDR2 SNEGSKA come from the germline V gene (reference sequence).

The chain carries TRBV4-1 and TRBJ2-7, with D perhaps TRBD2 (6 bases). This CDR3 comprises 17 residues. Germline V gives CDR1 MGHRA, CDR2 YSYEKL. Trimming took 2 bases from V and 0 from J, leaving 17 bases between them. CDR3 in DNA: TGCGCCAGCAGCCAAATGACCTTCGGGGGAAGCTCCTACGAGCAGTACTTC. Translated, it gives CASSQMTFGGSSYEQYF.

In its sample, this clonotype was seen many times. The chain carries TRBV12-3 or TRBV12-4 and TRBJ2-3; D call uncertain. V lost 6 bases, J lost 0 bases, and 4 bases lay in between. The CDR3 is 12 residues long. In DNA form, the CDR3 reads TGTGCCAGCAGCTTTAGCACAGATACGCAGTATTTT. This encodes CASSFSTDTQYF.

This clonotype was counted only a few times. This rearrangement joins TRBV2 to TRBJ2-5; D possibly matches TRBD1 or TRBD2 (5 bases each). This CDR3 region has 13 residues. Trimming took off 5 bases at V and 7 bases at J, with 14 bases between the two ends. Germline V gives CDR1 SNHLY, CDR2 FYNNEI. DNA for the CDR3: TGTGCCAGCAGTCCTATCCGGGACGTGACCCAGTACTTC. It specifies CASSPIRDVTQYF.

V and J are TRBV4-1 and TRBJ1-2; 8 nucleotides align to TRBD1. The trim removed 1 base at V and 6 bases at J, leaving 16 bases unmatched. There are 18 residues in the CDR3. Per the germline V gene, CDR1 is MGHRA and CDR2 is YSYEKL. The CDR3 DNA follows: TGCGCCAGCAGCCAAGTAGCGGAAATACGGACAGGGCTGAATGGCTACACCTTC. Protein: CASSQVAEIRTGLNGYTF.

This chain connects TRBV5-1 to TRBJ1-2; 8 bases agree with TRBD1. The V segment lost 2 bases and the J segment 4 bases; nucleotides outside the gene matches: 4. CDR3 size: 14 residues. Germline V gives CDR1 SGHRS, CDR2 YFSETQ. The CDR3 nucleotides are TGCGCCAGCAGCTTACGGACAGGGCTCTATGGCTACACCTTC. Its translation is CASSLRTGLYGYTF.

The chain joins TRBV6-2 or TRBV6-3 to TRBJ1-1; D ambiguous. The V gene lost 4 bases and the J gene lost 0 bases, with 18 bases spanning the gap. The CDR3 contains 17 residues. Germline V CDR1 and CDR2: MNHEY, SVGEGT. CDR3 sequence (DNA): TGTGCCAGCAGTTGGTTCCTCCAGGCCAGCATGAACACTGAAGCTTTCTTT. Protein: CASSWFLQASMNTEAFF.

V is TRBV18 and J is TRBJ2-1; 12 bases align to TRBD2. CDR1 KGHSH and CDR2 LQKENI come from the germline V gene. The CDR3 totals 15 residues. Trimming cost V 3 bases and J 9 bases; bases outside gene matches: 6. CDR3: CASSPSSGGAVEQFF. The CDR3 nucleotides read TGTGCCAGCTCACCGTCTAGCGGGGGGGCCGTTGAGCAGTTCTTC.

This rearrangement joins TRBV6-2 or TRBV6-3 to TRBJ2-7, with TRBD2 as a possible D gene (5 bases). The germline V gene encodes CDR1 MNHEY and CDR2 SVGEGT. CDR3 length: 13 residues. The V end was cut by 6 bases, the J end by 0 bases, with 9 bases between. The CDR3 protein is CASRPGVSYEQYF. In DNA form, the CDR3 reads TGTGCCAGCAGACCCGGGGTCTCCTACGAGCAGTACTTC.

The chain combines TRBV4-1 with TRBJ2-1; 9 bases line up with TRBD2. The germline CDR1 and CDR2 sequences are MGHRA and YSYEKL. J was trimmed by 9 bases and V by 5 bases; bases with no gene match: 11. The CDR3 is 15 residues long. The CDR3 sequence: CASSSAQREVTEQFF. The CDR3 nucleotides read TGCGCCAGCAGCTCTGCACAGCGGGAGGTGACTGAGCAGTTCTTC.

This chain links TRBV18 with TRBJ1-6; no reliable D call. The germline V gene has CDR1 KGHSH and CDR2 LQKENI. The V gene lost 3 bases and the J gene lost 0 bases, with 15 bases spanning the gap. CDR3 size: 18 residues. CDR3 residues: CASSPKQQSYSYNSPLHF. CDR3 bases: TGTGCCAGCTCACCTAAACAACAGTCTTACTCCTATAATTCACCCCTCCACTTT.

This chain connects TRBV24-1 to TRBJ2-1; 14 nucleotides line up with TRBD2. The V gene's germline CDR1 is KGHDR and CDR2 SFDVKD. After removal of 3 bases from V and 7 bases from J, the junction contained 4 bases not matched to a gene. This CDR3 is built from 16 residues. The CDR3 DNA is TGTGCCACCAGTGATGCCGGGACTAGCGGGAGAAATGAGCAGTTCTTC. It specifies CATSDAGTSGRNEQFF.

This clonotype was seen only a few times. The V call is TRBV4-1, the J call TRBJ2-5, with D unresolved. Germline CDR1 and CDR2: MGHRA and YSYEKL. Between the trimmed V and J ends, which lost 0 bases and 5 bases, there was a span of 13 bases. The CDR3 length is 15 residues. CDR3 loop: CASSQDRNGRETQYF. The DNA of the CDR3 is TGCGCCAGCAGCCAAGATCGAAACGGCCGGGAGACCCAGTACTTC.

This clonotype came up a few times. The rearrangement uses TRBV9 and TRBJ2-1; D might be TRBD1 (5 bases). Trimming removed 0 bases at V and 4 bases at J, with 14 bases between. The CDR3 is 16 residues long. In germline, CDR1 is SGDLS, CDR2 YYNGEE. The CDR3 region is CASSVDWWGPYNEQFF. As DNA, the CDR3 is TGTGCCAGCAGCGTAGATTGGTGGGGCCCTTACAATGAGCAGTTCTTC.

This clonotype occurred a few times. The genes are TRBV20-1 and TRBJ1-1; the D is unclear. This CDR3 has 15 residues. V gave up 0 bases and J gave up 0 bases, with 11 bases separating them. Germline lookup yields CDR1 DFQATT and CDR2 SNEGSKA (reference sequence). CDR3: CSARDLSSVNTEAFF. For the CDR3, the DNA is TGCAGTGCTAGAGATCTAAGTTCAGTGAACACTGAAGCTTTCTTT.

The J gene is TRBJ2-6, the V gene TRBV7-2; 9 positions match TRBD1. Germline V gives CDR1 SGHTA, CDR2 FQGNSA. The CDR3 totals 15 residues. The CDR3, as DNA: TGTGTCGGGGGACAGGGTCCTTCCGGGGCCAACGTCCTGACTTTC. This encodes CVGGQGPSGANVLTF.

This chain's CDR3 is CASSPGGGSSNQPQHF. The CDR3 DNA reads TGTGCCAGCAGTCCCGGGGGGGGCTCGAGCAATCAGCCCCAGCATTTT. The chain carries TRBV12-3 or TRBV12-4 and TRBJ1-5; maybe TRBD1 (6 bases). This CDR3 is built from 16 residues. Deletions cut 5 bases from V and 1 base from J, with 15 bases between.

The rearrangement joins TRBV5-1 to TRBJ2-1, with TRBD2 matching 7 bases. Germline lookup yields CDR1 SGHRS and CDR2 YFSETQ. V lost 4 bases to trimming and J lost 5 bases; unmatched junction nucleotides: 3. The CDR3 consists of 13 residues. Written as DNA, the CDR3 is TGCGCCAGCAGCGATCGGGGGGACAATGAGCAGTTCTTC. Translated: CASSDRGDNEQFF.

V gene TRBV30 combines with J gene TRBJ1-6; 7 nucleotides align to TRBD1. The germline V gene has CDR1 GTSNPN and CDR2 SVGIG (reference sequence). This CDR3 is 18 amino acids long. V trimming: 1 base; J trimming: 10 bases; junction bases outside the gene matches: 19. In DNA, the CDR3 is TGTGCCTGGAGTGCATCGACAGGGTTAGGGTGGTTTGGGTCACCCCTCCACTTT. Translating it yields CAWSASTGLGWFGSPLHF.

This clonotype has only one observation. The chain has TRBV4-1 and TRBJ2-2; TRBD1 is a possible D gene (6 bases). CDR3 length equals 15 residues. Trimming cost V 3 bases and J 6 bases, with 14 bases left between them. Germline CDR1 reads MGHRA; CDR2 reads YSYEKL. The CDR3 loop is CASSHTDRPSGELFF. DNA of the CDR3: TGCGCCAGCAGCCACACAGACAGGCCCTCCGGGGAGCTGTTTTTT.

The rearrangement uses TRBV6-1 and TRBJ2-1, with 7 bases that match TRBD1. In germline, CDR1 is MNHNS, CDR2 SASEGT. The CDR3 extends over 14 amino acids. The ends lost 4 bases at V and 3 bases at J; junction bases unmatched: 3. The CDR3 sequence: CASSVTGFYNEQFF. DNA of the CDR3: TGTGCCAGCAGTGTGACAGGGTTCTACAATGAGCAGTTCTTC.

The rearrangement uses TRBV7-9 and TRBJ2-6, with D tentatively TRBD1 (6 bases). Germline CDR1 SEHNR, CDR2 FQNEAQ (reference sequence). The CDR3 covers 17 residues. Trimming cost V 5 bases and J 1 base, with 15 bases left between them. In DNA form, the CDR3 reads TGTGCCAGCAGCGGACAGCCGATCCCTTCTGGGGCCAACGTCCTGACTTTC. This sequence encodes CASSGQPIPSGANVLTF.

This clonotype came up once. The CDR3 here is CASSFGESQYF. CDR3 in DNA: TGCGCCAGCAGCTTCGGGGAGTCCCAGTACTTC. V and J are TRBV5-1 and TRBJ2-5, with D tentatively TRBD2 (5 bases). Between the trimmed V and J ends, which lost 2 bases and 9 bases, there was a span of 8 bases. Per the germline V gene, CDR1 is SGHRS and CDR2 is YFSETQ. This CDR3 has 11 residues.

The chain employs TRBV5-1 and TRBJ2-1; possible D gene TRBD1, 5 bases. CDR3 length: 15 residues. Trimming stripped 5 bases from V and 0 bases from J, with 12 bases between. The V gene's germline CDR1 is SGHRS and CDR2 YFSETQ. The CDR3 bases are TGCGCCAGCAGTGACCGGACAAGCTCCTACAATGAGCAGTTCTTC. Amino acids: CASSDRTSSYNEQFF.